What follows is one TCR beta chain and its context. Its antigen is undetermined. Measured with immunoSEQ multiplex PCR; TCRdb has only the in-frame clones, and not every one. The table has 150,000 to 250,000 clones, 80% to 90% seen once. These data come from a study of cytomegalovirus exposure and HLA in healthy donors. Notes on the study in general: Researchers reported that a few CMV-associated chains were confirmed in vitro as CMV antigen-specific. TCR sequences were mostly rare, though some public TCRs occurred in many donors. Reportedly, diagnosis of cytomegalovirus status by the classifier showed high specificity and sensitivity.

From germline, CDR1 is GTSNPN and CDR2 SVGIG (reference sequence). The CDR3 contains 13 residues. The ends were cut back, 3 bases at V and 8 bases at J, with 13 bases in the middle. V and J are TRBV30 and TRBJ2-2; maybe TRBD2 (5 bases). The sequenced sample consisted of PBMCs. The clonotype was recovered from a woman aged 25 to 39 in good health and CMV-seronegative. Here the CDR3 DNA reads TGTGCCTGGAGCAAAAGAGGGTCTGGGGAGCTGTTTTTT. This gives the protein CAWSKRGSGELFF.